These 9 T cell receptor beta chains were sequenced from one sample in a study of T-cell reconstitution after alpha-beta-depleted transplantation in children (TCRdb year 2016). Preparation of the library involved PCR. The reads were generated on an Illumina HiSeq 2500. To normalize quantification of the TCRbeta repertoire, the TCR libraries were built with molecular barcoding that relied on unique molecular identifiers. Using fastp at Q25 and MiXCR, TCRdb reprocessed the public reads and kept productive beta chains. Rows merge per CDR3 protein into single entries with the most common DNA and genes. The sample records roughly 500,000 distinct CDR3 sequences, 32% of which are singletons. Clones ranked in the top ten supply about 2.3% of the sample. This specimen was PBMCs from the stem cell graft donor, taken from the stem cell graft. The receptors derive from a human donor who donated a stem cell graft to a child with aplastic anemia.

The V and J genes are TRBV7-9 and TRBJ2-4; TRBD1 is a possible D gene (6 bases). The CDR3 has 12 amino acids. Germline assignment: CDR1 SEHNR and CDR2 FQNEAQ (reference sequence). V gave up 5 bases and J gave up 14 bases, with 16 bases separating them. The CDR3 is CASSPAGARKYF. CDR3 DNA: TGTGCCAGCAGCCCTGCAGGGGCGAGAAAGTACTTC. Supplemented by reference TRBV7-9 and TRBJ2-4, the full variable domain reads DTGVSQNPRHKITKRGQNVTFRCDPISEHNRLYWYRQTLGQGPEFLTYFQNEAQLEKSRLLSDRFSAERPKGSFSTLEIQRTEQGDSAMYLCASSPAGARKYFGAGTRLSVL.

This sequence joins TRBV12-3 or TRBV12-4 and TRBJ2-1, with D possibly TRBD1 on 5 matching bases. V lost 4 bases to trimming and J lost 9 bases, with 22 bases between them. The CDR3 is made up of 16 amino acids. DNA for the CDR3: TGTGCCAGCAGTTCGGACATTGTCGGGTATAGTGGTGAGCAGTTCTTC. Protein: CASSSDIVGYSGEQFF.

This clonotype was detected a few times. This chain joins TRBV20-1 and TRBJ1-2; D not certain. CDR1 and CDR2 from the germline V gene are DFQATT and SNEGSKA (reference sequence). V dropped 0 bases and J dropped 3 bases, with 8 bases sitting between them. The length of the CDR3 is 13 residues. The CDR3 loop reads CSARDGAYYGYTF. As DNA, the CDR3 is TGCAGTGCTAGAGATGGAGCTTACTATGGCTACACCTTC.

The chain combines TRBV28 with TRBJ1-4; the D gene is possibly TRBD1 (6 bases). V was cut by 6 bases and J by 3 bases, with 11 bases left in between. Looked up from germline, CDR1 is MDHEN and CDR2 is SYDVKM. The CDR3 loop spans 14 amino acids. Here the CDR3 reads CASSETGANEKLFF. Written as DNA, the CDR3 is TGTGCCAGCAGCGAGACAGGAGCTAATGAAAAACTGTTTTTT.

This clonotype was seen a handful of times. The chain links TRBV6-2 or TRBV6-3 to TRBJ2-1, with D tentatively TRBD2 (6 bases). This CDR3 has 14 residues. Germline V gene sequence: CDR1 MNHEY, CDR2 SVGEGT. Trimming took 5 bases from V and 0 from J, leaving 8 bases between them. CDR3 sequence reads: CASSVAASYNEQFF. The CDR3 nucleotides are TGTGCCAGCAGTGTAGCGGCCTCCTACAATGAGCAGTTCTTC.

This chain joins TRBV28 and TRBJ2-7; 7 bases align to TRBD1. Germline CDR1 is MDHEN and CDR2 is SYDVKM. The CDR3 sequence is 15 residues long. After removal of 6 bases from V and 0 bases from J, the junction contained 8 bases not matched to a gene. The CDR3 is CASSRPTGSSYEQYV. CDR3 DNA: TGTGCCAGCAGCCGACCGACAGGGAGCTCCTACGAGCAGTACGTC.

This clonotype was counted only a few times. The chain links TRBV12-3 or TRBV12-4 to TRBJ1-1; D is uncertain. This CDR3 is 13 amino acids long. CDR3 DNA: TGTTCTACCGTCGGGGATTCTAACACTGAAGCTTTCTTT. It specifies CSTVGDSNTEAFF.

J is TRBJ2-3 and V is TRBV6-4; D uncertain. CDR3 length: 14 amino acids. Deletions cut 5 bases from V and 0 bases from J, with 9 bases between. CDR1 is MRHNA and CDR2 is SNTAGT in the germline V gene. The CDR3 DNA reads TGTGCCAGCAGTCGCGAGTTTAGCACAGATACGCAGTATTTT. Amino acids: CASSREFSTDTQYF.

This chain uses TRBV10-2 with TRBJ2-7; the D gene is possibly TRBD1 (7 bases). The V end was cut by 0 bases, the J end by 7 bases, with 22 bases between. The CDR3 has 17 amino acids. Germline CDR1 is WSHSY and CDR2 is SAAADI. The CDR3 region has the DNA TGCGCCAGCAGTGAGTCTGGAGGGGGCCTTACTACTCAAGAGCAGTACGTC. Amino acids: CASSESGGGLTTQEQYV.